One sample yielded the 13 T cell receptor beta chains listed below, sequenced in a study of blood T cell repertoires in COVID-19 (dated by TCRdb to 2020 to 2021). Library preparation was by the immunoSEQ multiplex PCR assay. Drawn from immuneACCESS, this table holds only the in-frame rearrangements with V and J called that TCRdb kept. Clones are partly lost; checked studies trace under half to an unresolved V gene and leave the rest unexplained. Counted in this sample were roughly 300,000 clones; around 86% of them appeared once. The top ten constitute about 4% of the sample. Sequenced material: PBMCs or T cells enriched from blood (not recorded which). The source of these receptors is a woman in her 40s with acute COVID-19.

Turning to this clone: The sample holds other DNA sequences that translate to the same CDR3. CDR3 coding DNA: TGCAGTGCTAGTCCTAGCGGAGATACGCAGTATTTT. Encoded protein: CSASPSGDTQYF. The gene calls are TRBV20-1 and TRBJ2-3, with 7 positions matching TRBD2. The junction had 2 bases not matched to a gene; V was cut back by 3 bases and J by 5 bases. The length of the CDR3 is 12 residues. Per germline, CDR1 DFQATT and CDR2 SNEGSKA (reference sequence).

The rearrangement links TRBV5-4 to TRBJ2-5, with a weak D call TRBD1 (5 bases). The length of the CDR3 is 13 residues. The V end lost 2 bases, the J end lost 5 bases, and 10 bases lay between the germline ends. CDR1 is SGHNT and CDR2 is YYREEE in the germline V gene (reference sequence). In DNA form, the CDR3 reads TGTGCCAGCAGCTTACAGGCAGAGGAGACCCAGTACTTC. Translating gives CASSLQAEETQYF.

The V call is TRBV28, the J call TRBJ2-7; TRBD1 aligns across 7 bases. Germline V gene data show CDR1 as MDHEN and CDR2 as SYDVKM. With 5 bases clipped from V and 4 bases from J, the junction kept 2 bases outside the gene matches. CDR3 size: 12 residues. The CDR3 region is CASSRGQYEQYF. The CDR3 DNA is TGTGCCAGCAGTCGGGGACAGTACGAGCAGTACTTC.

The rearrangement joins TRBV10-3 to TRBJ1-1, with D unresolved. The CDR3 has 12 amino acids. The germline V gene encodes CDR1 ENHRY and CDR2 SYGVKD. The ends were cut back, 6 bases at V and 3 bases at J, with 8 bases in the middle. CDR3: CAIRSPDTEAFF. CDR3 DNA sequence: TGTGCCATCAGAAGCCCGGACACTGAAGCTTTCTTT.

V gene TRBV5-8 combines with J gene TRBJ2-3; 8 positions agree with TRBD1. The CDR3 is 15 residues long. Germline CDR1 SGHTS, CDR2 YDEGEE. The J segment lost 4 bases and the V segment lost 2 bases, leaving 6 bases of the junction unmatched. CDR3 coding DNA: TGTGCCAGCAGCTTAGGGACAGGAGAGTCAGATACGCAGTATTTT. Translated, it gives CASSLGTGESDTQYF.

Comments on this clone: A read error may produce the germline difference seen at one junction end. This CDR3 is CSVEEQYRRKF. The CDR3 DNA is TGCAGCGTTGAAGAGCAATACAGGCGGAAATTC. V gene TRBV29-1 combines with J gene TRBJ2-7; tentatively, D is TRBD1 (5 bases). This CDR3 has 11 residues. Germline V CDR1 and CDR2: SQVTM, ANQGSEA.

This clone turned up a few times. The same CDR3 is also encoded by other DNA sequences in this sample. This sequence joins TRBV18 and TRBJ2-2; possibly TRBD1 for D (5 bases). V lost 1 base and J lost 6, with 6 bases in between. CDR3 length: 13 residues. Germline V gene sequence: CDR1 KGHSH, CDR2 LQKENI. The CDR3 DNA reads as TGTGCCAGCTCACCACAGGGGTCCGGGGAGCTGTTTTTT. Encoded protein: CASSPQGSGELFF. The whole variable domain, remainder taken from reference TRBV18 and TRBJ2-2, is NAGVMQNPRHLVRRRGQEARLRCSPMKGHSHVYWYRQLPEEGLKFMVYLQKENIIDESGMPKERFSAEFPKEGPSILRIQQVVRGDSAAYFCASSPQGSGELFFGEGSRLTVL.

This rearrangement joins TRBV7-6 to TRBJ2-5; 11 nucleotides line up with TRBD1. The CDR3 consists of 17 residues. Germline CDR1 reads SGHVS; CDR2 reads FNYEAQ. V lost 1 base, J lost 1 base, and 5 bases stayed unmatched. The CDR3 here is CASSLGGGQGAQETQYF. CDR3 bases: TGTGCCAGCAGCTTAGGTGGAGGACAGGGGGCCCAAGAGACCCAGTACTTC.

The chain couples TRBV6-2 or TRBV6-3 to TRBJ2-5; D is unresolved. Trimming cost V 7 bases and J 7 bases, with 25 bases left between them. CDR1 and CDR2 from the germline V gene are MNHEY and SVGEGT. The CDR3 length is 16 residues. CDR3 loop: CASTPGPGRSVGTQYF. In DNA, the CDR3 is TGTGCCAGCACCCCGGGTCCAGGCCGCTCGGTCGGGACCCAGTACTTC.

This sequence joins TRBV4-1 and TRBJ1-2; 8 positions agree with TRBD1. V shed 0 bases, J shed 1 base, and the junction held 7 bases outside the gene matches. The CDR3 has 17 amino acids. CDR1 is MGHRA, CDR2 YSYEKL, per germline. This CDR3 reads CASSQDPSGGLNYGYTF. In DNA form, the CDR3 reads TGCGCCAGCAGCCAAGATCCATCAGGGGGCCTTAACTATGGCTACACCTTC.

The chain employs TRBV24-1 and TRBJ2-5; maybe TRBD1 (5 bases). Trimming took 5 bases from V and 6 from J, leaving 9 bases between them. This CDR3 comprises 12 residues. Germline assignment: CDR1 KGHDR and CDR2 SFDVKD. CDR3 coding DNA: TGTGCCACCAGTGGCCCAGGGAAGACCCAGTACTTC. It is translated as CATSGPGKTQYF.

The genes are TRBV4-2 and TRBJ2-7; no firm D call. Trimming cost V 4 bases and J 0 bases, with 13 bases left between them. CDR1 LGHNA and CDR2 YNFKEQ come from the germline V gene. The CDR3 has 15 amino acids. As DNA, the CDR3 is TGTGCCAGCAGCCCTATAGAACACAGCTCCTACGAGCAGTACTTC. This encodes CASSPIEHSSYEQYF.

The CDR3 DNA reads TGTGCCAGTAGTATATTGGGACAGGGTCTCGAGCAGTACTTC. Translated, it gives CASSILGQGLEQYF. The chain recombines TRBV19 with TRBJ2-7; 9 bases are shared with TRBD1. This CDR3 is 14 amino acids long. With 2 bases clipped from V and 6 bases from J, the junction kept 5 bases outside the gene matches. Germline CDR1 and CDR2: LNHDA and SQIVND (reference sequence).